A selection of T cell receptor beta chains follows, all from one sample in a study of T cell responses to AZD1222 COVID-19 vaccine. TCRdb's table, derived via immunoSEQ multiplex PCR, lists solely in-frame clones and lacks some. The table has around 44,000 clones, just over 85% seen once. This specimen consisted of peripheral blood, obtained 28 days after the second AZD1222 dose. The receptors derive from an adult who received the AZD1222 COVID-19 vaccine. Each CDR3 is given with its conserved first and last residue. The order of the fields is V gene, J gene, clone size, CDR3 length, D gene, CDR3 DNA, CDR3 protein. D genes are given only for firm matches. Only part of the rows carry a size: once, few, many, or a class if the clone is expanded.

v_call: TRBV12-5
j_call: TRBJ2-5
clone_size: -
cdr3_length: 15
d_call: -
cdr3_nt: TGTGCTAGTGGTTTGGTACTTGGCAGGACAGAGACCCAGTACTTC
cdr3_aa: CASGLVLGRTETQYF

v_call: TRBV9
j_call: TRBJ2-7
clone_size: few
cdr3_length: 16
d_call: -
cdr3_nt: TGTGCCAGCAGCCTGGGGGGACAGCTGGAGAGGTACGAGCAGTACTTC
cdr3_aa: CASSLGGQLERYEQYF

v_call: TRBV18
j_call: TRBJ2-7
clone_size: once
cdr3_length: 14
d_call: -
cdr3_nt: TGTGCCAGCTCATCTTCCACAGGGTTCTACGAGCAGTACTTC
cdr3_aa: CASSSSTGFYEQYF

v_call: TRBV5-6
j_call: TRBJ2-1
clone_size: -
cdr3_length: 15
d_call: -
cdr3_nt: TGTGCCAGCAGTTATGCAGGGGCAAGCTACAATGAGCAGTTCTTC
cdr3_aa: CASSYAGASYNEQFF

v_call: TRBV11-1
j_call: TRBJ2-7
clone_size: -
cdr3_length: 15
d_call: TRBD2
cdr3_nt: TGTGCCAGCAGCCCCGGGACTAGCGGGGCCTACGAGCAGTACTTC
cdr3_aa: CASSPGTSGAYEQYF

v_call: TRBV25-1
j_call: TRBJ2-1
clone_size: -
cdr3_length: 15
d_call: -
cdr3_nt: TGTGCCAGCAGTGATGTTGGGGACTTCGACAATGAGCAGTTCTTC
cdr3_aa: CASSDVGDFDNEQFF

v_call: TRBV18
j_call: TRBJ2-2
clone_size: -
cdr3_length: 12
d_call: -
cdr3_nt: TGTGCCAGCTCGTTGGGGGCCGGGGAGCTGTTTTTT
cdr3_aa: CASSLGAGELFF

v_call: TRBV5-1
j_call: TRBJ2-1
clone_size: -
cdr3_length: 12
d_call: -
cdr3_nt: TGCGCCAGCAGCCCCCCGGCCGATGAGCAGTTCTTC
cdr3_aa: CASSPPADEQFF

v_call: TRBV28
j_call: TRBJ1-2
clone_size: -
cdr3_length: 11
d_call: -
cdr3_nt: TGTGCCAGCAGTTTATCTCGTGGCTACACCTTC
cdr3_aa: CASSLSRGYTF

v_call: TRBV5-4
j_call: TRBJ1-2
clone_size: once
cdr3_length: 11
d_call: -
cdr3_nt: TGTGCCAGCAGCATCGGACAGGGCTACACCTTC
cdr3_aa: CASSIGQGYTF

v_call: TRBV5-6
j_call: TRBJ2-5
clone_size: once
cdr3_length: 15
d_call: TRBD1
cdr3_nt: TGTGCCAGCAGCTTGAGCACAGGGGGCAGGGAGACCCAGTACTTC
cdr3_aa: CASSLSTGGRETQYF

v_call: TRBV5-1
j_call: TRBJ2-2
clone_size: -
cdr3_length: 15
d_call: -
cdr3_nt: TGCGCCAGCAGCTTAATTAGCGCAAACACCGGGGAGCTGTTTTTT
cdr3_aa: CASSLISANTGELFF

v_call: TRBV28
j_call: TRBJ2-1
clone_size: once
cdr3_length: 17
d_call: TRBD2
cdr3_nt: TGTGCCAGCAGCCCTCTGCCGAGGACTAGCGGGAGGGCCAGGCAGTTCTTC
cdr3_aa: CASSPLPRTSGRARQFF

v_call: TRBV6-5
j_call: TRBJ2-1
clone_size: -
cdr3_length: 15
d_call: TRBD1
cdr3_nt: TGTGCCAGCAGTTACGACAGGGCACCCTACAATGAGCAGTTCTTC
cdr3_aa: CASSYDRAPYNEQFF

v_call: TRBV6-6
j_call: TRBJ1-5
clone_size: -
cdr3_length: 14
d_call: -
cdr3_nt: TGTGCCAGCAGTTACTCGGGGGCTGGGCAGCCCCAGCATTTT
cdr3_aa: CASSYSGAGQPQHF

v_call: TRBV7-8
j_call: TRBJ2-5
clone_size: -
cdr3_length: 15
d_call: -
cdr3_nt: TGTGCCAGCAGCCCACCATATGGAGGGCCCGAGACCCAGTACTTC
cdr3_aa: CASSPPYGGPETQYF

v_call: TRBV15
j_call: TRBJ1-1
clone_size: -
cdr3_length: 13
d_call: -
cdr3_nt: TGTGCCACCAGCGACCCACCGCACACTGAAGCTTTCTTT
cdr3_aa: CATSDPPHTEAFF

v_call: TRBV11-2
j_call: TRBJ2-2
clone_size: few
cdr3_length: 15
d_call: TRBD2
cdr3_nt: TGTGCCAGCAGTACCGGGACTAGCGTCACCGGGGAGCTGTTTTTT
cdr3_aa: CASSTGTSVTGELFF

v_call: TRBV5-5
j_call: TRBJ1-3
clone_size: -
cdr3_length: 12
d_call: -
cdr3_nt: TGTGCCAGCTGGACAGAAGGAAACACCATATATTTT
cdr3_aa: CASWTEGNTIYF

v_call: TRBV5-5
j_call: TRBJ1-2
clone_size: -
cdr3_length: 13
d_call: -
cdr3_nt: TGTGCCAGCAGCATCCCGGCGGACGGGGGCTACACCTTC
cdr3_aa: CASSIPADGGYTF

v_call: TRBV11-3
j_call: TRBJ2-1
clone_size: few
cdr3_length: 16
d_call: -
cdr3_nt: TGTGCCAGCTCCAGGGGGGATAGCGGAGGGGATAATGAGCAGTTCTTC
cdr3_aa: CASSRGDSGGDNEQFF

v_call: TRBV19
j_call: TRBJ1-4
clone_size: -
cdr3_length: 16
d_call: TRBD1
cdr3_nt: TGTGCCAGTAGTAGAGACGTCGGGACAGGGAATGAAAAACTGTTTTTT
cdr3_aa: CASSRDVGTGNEKLFF

v_call: TRBV27
j_call: TRBJ1-3
clone_size: -
cdr3_length: 16
d_call: -
cdr3_nt: TGTGCCAGCAGTTTATTAGGGGGGGGCCCTGGAAACACCATATATTTT
cdr3_aa: CASSLLGGGPGNTIYF

v_call: TRBV29-1
j_call: TRBJ1-4
clone_size: -
cdr3_length: 13
d_call: -
cdr3_nt: TGCAGCGCTCTGGGGGGGGGAAATGAAAAACTGTTTTTT
cdr3_aa: CSALGGGNEKLFF

v_call: TRBV2
j_call: TRBJ1-4
clone_size: -
cdr3_length: 15
d_call: -
cdr3_nt: TGTGCCAGCAGCGCTCAGGGAGCAACTAATGAAAAACTGTTTTTT
cdr3_aa: CASSAQGATNEKLFF

v_call: TRBV6-2/TRBV6-3
j_call: TRBJ2-7
clone_size: -
cdr3_length: 13
d_call: -
cdr3_nt: TGTGCCAGCAGTTTCGAGGGACTGGGGGAGCAGTACTTC
cdr3_aa: CASSFEGLGEQYF

v_call: TRBV7-2
j_call: TRBJ2-5
clone_size: -
cdr3_length: 14
d_call: -
cdr3_nt: TGTGCCAGCAGTCCGACCTCCTTCGGGGAGACCCAGTACTTC
cdr3_aa: CASSPTSFGETQYF

v_call: TRBV18
j_call: TRBJ1-1
clone_size: once
cdr3_length: 13
d_call: -
cdr3_nt: TGTGCCAGCTTCACCACGATGAACACTGAAGCTTTCTTT
cdr3_aa: CASFTTMNTEAFF

v_call: TRBV21-1
j_call: TRBJ2-2
clone_size: -
cdr3_length: 13
d_call: -
cdr3_nt: TGTGCCAGCTCTAGCGGGAGGACCGGGGAGCTGTTTTTT
cdr3_aa: CASSSGRTGELFF

v_call: TRBV18
j_call: TRBJ1-1
clone_size: -
cdr3_length: 13
d_call: -
cdr3_nt: TGTGCCAGCTCACTAGGAATGGGTACTGAAGCTTTCTTT
cdr3_aa: CASSLGMGTEAFF

v_call: TRBV28
j_call: TRBJ1-2
clone_size: -
cdr3_length: 13
d_call: TRBD1
cdr3_nt: TGTGCCGGGGGGACGGGACAGTACTATGGCTACACCTTC
cdr3_aa: CAGGTGQYYGYTF

v_call: TRBV30
j_call: TRBJ1-6
clone_size: few
cdr3_length: 13
d_call: -
cdr3_nt: TGTGCCTGGAGGGGGACCCGGGGTTCACCCCTCCACTTT
cdr3_aa: CAWRGTRGSPLHF

v_call: TRBV9
j_call: TRBJ1-5
clone_size: -
cdr3_length: 13
d_call: -
cdr3_nt: TGTGCCAGCAGCCCACAAGCGGACCAGCCCCAGCATTTT
cdr3_aa: CASSPQADQPQHF

v_call: TRBV7-9
j_call: TRBJ2-1
clone_size: -
cdr3_length: 15
d_call: TRBD2
cdr3_nt: TGTGCCAGCACTACCCGCGGACTAGCGGGAGATGAGCAGTTCTTC
cdr3_aa: CASTTRGLAGDEQFF

v_call: TRBV11-2
j_call: TRBJ2-2
clone_size: -
cdr3_length: 12
d_call: -
cdr3_nt: TGTGCCAGTAGACAGAACACCGGGGAGCTGTTTTTT
cdr3_aa: CASRQNTGELFF

v_call: TRBV19
j_call: TRBJ1-4
clone_size: -
cdr3_length: 12
d_call: -
cdr3_nt: TGTGCCAGTAGTGCGGGGGGCAGAAAACTGTTTTTT
cdr3_aa: CASSAGGRKLFF

v_call: TRBV10-3
j_call: TRBJ1-1
clone_size: -
cdr3_length: 13
d_call: -
cdr3_nt: TGTGCCATCAGTGAACAGGTGAACACTGAAGCTTTCTTT
cdr3_aa: CAISEQVNTEAFF

v_call: TRBV4-3
j_call: TRBJ1-4
clone_size: -
cdr3_length: 15
d_call: -
cdr3_nt: TGCGCCAGCAGCCAAGTTTTCAGGGGAGCGGAAAAACTGTTTTTT
cdr3_aa: CASSQVFRGAEKLFF

v_call: TRBV19
j_call: TRBJ1-1
clone_size: -
cdr3_length: 14
d_call: -
cdr3_nt: TGTGCCAGTAGTAACCTAGGGGGAAACACTGAAGCTTTCTTT
cdr3_aa: CASSNLGGNTEAFF

v_call: TRBV5-4
j_call: TRBJ1-1
clone_size: -
cdr3_length: 13
d_call: -
cdr3_nt: TGTGCCAACCTTCTTTGGGGCGGGATTGAAGCTTTCTTT
cdr3_aa: CANLLWGGIEAFF

v_call: TRBV28
j_call: TRBJ1-2
clone_size: -
cdr3_length: 15
d_call: TRBD1
cdr3_nt: TGTGCCAGCAGTTTCAACGACAGGGGGCAACGCGGCTACACCTTC
cdr3_aa: CASSFNDRGQRGYTF

v_call: TRBV12-5
j_call: TRBJ2-2
clone_size: -
cdr3_length: 17
d_call: -
cdr3_nt: TGTGCTAGTGGTTCCCTCGACGGTGGGCGGACCACCGGGGAGCTGTTTTTT
cdr3_aa: CASGSLDGGRTTGELFF

v_call: TRBV6-5
j_call: TRBJ2-3
clone_size: -
cdr3_length: 13
d_call: -
cdr3_nt: TGTGCCAGCAGTTACTCGGGAGGAGATACGCAGTATTTT
cdr3_aa: CASSYSGGDTQYF

v_call: TRBV6-5
j_call: TRBJ2-7
clone_size: -
cdr3_length: 16
d_call: -
cdr3_nt: TGTGCCAGCAGTTACAGAAACGAGGCAGGGTCGGTTGAGCAGTACTTC
cdr3_aa: CASSYRNEAGSVEQYF

v_call: TRBV18
j_call: TRBJ1-1
clone_size: -
cdr3_length: 16
d_call: -
cdr3_nt: TGTGCCAGCTCACCACTAAGACAGGTGGTAGGTACTGAAGCTTTCTTT
cdr3_aa: CASSPLRQVVGTEAFF

v_call: TRBV11-2
j_call: TRBJ2-7
clone_size: -
cdr3_length: 15
d_call: TRBD2
cdr3_nt: TGTGCCAGCAGCTCCACTAGCGGGGTGGCCTACGAGCAGTACTTC
cdr3_aa: CASSSTSGVAYEQYF

v_call: TRBV6-5
j_call: TRBJ1-2
clone_size: -
cdr3_length: 13
d_call: -
cdr3_nt: TGTGCCAGCAGTTCCGACTTAAGCTATGGCTACACCTTC
cdr3_aa: CASSSDLSYGYTF

v_call: TRBV16
j_call: TRBJ1-1
clone_size: -
cdr3_length: 14
d_call: -
cdr3_nt: TGTGCCAGCAGCCAATCCTCGGGCTCCGCTGAAGCTTTCTTT
cdr3_aa: CASSQSSGSAEAFF

v_call: TRBV19
j_call: TRBJ2-1
clone_size: -
cdr3_length: 13
d_call: -
cdr3_nt: TGTGCCAGTAGTAGGGCTAGGTTTCATGAGCAGTTCTTC
cdr3_aa: CASSRARFHEQFF

v_call: TRBV28
j_call: TRBJ1-1
clone_size: -
cdr3_length: 11
d_call: TRBD1
cdr3_nt: TGTGCCAGCAGTTTCAACAGGGGCGCTTTCTTT
cdr3_aa: CASSFNRGAFF

v_call: TRBV6-5
j_call: TRBJ2-7
clone_size: -
cdr3_length: 13
d_call: -
cdr3_nt: TGTGCCAGCAGTTACTCGACCCCCACCGAGCAGTACTTC
cdr3_aa: CASSYSTPTEQYF

v_call: TRBV19
j_call: TRBJ1-5
clone_size: -
cdr3_length: 14
d_call: -
cdr3_nt: TGTGCCAGTAGTTTCAGACAGGGCAATCAGCCCCAGCATTTT
cdr3_aa: CASSFRQGNQPQHF

v_call: TRBV2
j_call: TRBJ2-7
clone_size: -
cdr3_length: 14
d_call: TRBD1
cdr3_nt: TGTGCCAGCATGCTACAGGGGGGAAGTCACGAGCAGTACTTC
cdr3_aa: CASMLQGGSHEQYF

v_call: TRBV11-2
j_call: TRBJ2-3
clone_size: -
cdr3_length: 15
d_call: -
cdr3_nt: TGTGCCAGCAGGACGGGACTGGGAGGCACAGATACGCAGTATTTT
cdr3_aa: CASRTGLGGTDTQYF

v_call: TRBV20-1
j_call: TRBJ2-7
clone_size: -
cdr3_length: 11
d_call: -
cdr3_nt: TGCAGTGCCAAGCCCGATTACGAGCAGTACTTC
cdr3_aa: CSAKPDYEQYF

v_call: TRBV16
j_call: TRBJ2-7
clone_size: -
cdr3_length: 16
d_call: -
cdr3_nt: TGTGCCAGCAGCCAAGGGAATGTTGGCCCTCGAACCACCAAGTACTTC
cdr3_aa: CASSQGNVGPRTTKYF

v_call: TRBV19
j_call: TRBJ1-3
clone_size: -
cdr3_length: 15
d_call: -
cdr3_nt: TGTGCCAGTAGCTCGGGACAAAGCTCTGGAAACACCATATATTTT
cdr3_aa: CASSSGQSSGNTIYF

v_call: TRBV29-1
j_call: TRBJ2-7
clone_size: -
cdr3_length: 13
d_call: TRBD2
cdr3_nt: TGCAGCGTTACTAGCGGGAGCTTCGGCGAGCAGTACTTC
cdr3_aa: CSVTSGSFGEQYF